The entry below gives a single TCR beta chain sequence along with its context. In its sample, this clonotype was seen many times. There is no known antigen for this receptor. No clone much larger than this one lies a single base away; base qualities are absent. CDR1 SEHNR and CDR2 FQNEAQ were looked up in the germline V gene (reference sequence). From V the trimming removes 7 bases and from J it removes 4 bases, while the gene matches leave 11 bases of the junction unaccounted for. Including cysteine and phenylalanine, the CDR3 has 16 amino acids. Just the 48-base CDR3 DNA is kept, in frame starting at base 1. Sequenced on an Illumina HiSeq 1500. TCRdb cleaned the public reads at Q25 with fastp, built clones with MiXCR and kept in-frame beta chains. Each CDR3 protein gets just one entry, which takes the most common genes and DNA from the rows behind it. This sample lists approximately 490,000 distinct CDR3 sequences; roughly 12% were detected once. Roughly 10% of the sample is held by the ten biggest clonotypes.

The data were taken from a study of T cell repertoires in cytomegalovirus infection (dated by TCRdb to the late 2010s). At the level of the whole study: Because public TCR beta signatures pointed to carriage of CMV infection together with the matching HLA type, the HLA type of each donor mattered for the analysis.

Study-wide findings and limitations: In the ex vivo response, HLA-C-restricted CMV-specific TCR beta clonotypes were dominant, and in two of eight donors the single most frequent clonotype came from this HLA-C-restricted group. In both this cohort and an independent roughly 330-donor cohort, the cumulative frequency of public TCR beta family members distinguished carriers of CMV infection plus the relevant HLA type.

Sequenced input: PBMCs. This TCR came from a human donor in good health (CMV status not recorded). Some clones in this sample may be carry-over from other donors' samples. The chain joins TRBV7-9 to TRBJ2-2, with 8 junctional bases fitting TRBD1. CDR3 protein: CASTRQIGQGTGELFF. The DNA reads as follows: TGTGCCAGCACCCGGCAGATTGGACAGGGCACCGGGGAGCTGTTTTTT.